The source of this T cell receptor beta chain is a study of post-analysis software for immune sequencing data. Looking at the study overall: As for disease course, relapsing-remitting, secondary progressive and progressive-relapsing multiple sclerosis were all included. Study-level points and caveats: Compared with controls, patients showed significantly lower normalized Chao1 diversity. Four or five TRBV segments were more frequent in patients than controls; TRBV5-6, TRBV5-1 and TRBV20-1 belonged to this group.

As concerns this clonotype: Its antigen is as yet unknown.

The V end was cut by 2 bases, the J end by 5 bases, with 7 bases between. The V gene's germline CDR1 is MDHEN and CDR2 SYDVKM. The CDR3 extends over 13 amino acids. The authors incorporated unique molecular identifiers into the TCR beta cDNA libraries. TCRdb reprocessed the PCR reads via MiXCR and lists one record per CDR3 protein. The sample has fewer than 850,000 distinct CDR3 sequences; just over 45% are singletons. The sample comprised blood. This clonotype was sampled from a girl between 5 and 17 years old with multiple sclerosis. This chain links TRBV28 with TRBJ2-1, with D unresolved. CDR3 in DNA: TGTGCCAGCAGTTTACGCCCCCACAATGAGCAGTTCTTC. Translating gives CASSLRPHNEQFF.